This TCR beta chain was identified during a study of T cells in Graves' hyperthyroidism and ophthalmopathy (dated 2019 in TCRdb). Describing the broader study: Peripheral blood samples were taken at the time of initial diagnosis, prior to any treatment. Prospective prediction of ophthalmopathy was tested in an independent validation cohort consisting of under 20 hyperthyroidism patients and approximately 16 patients who later progressed to ophthalmopathy. TCR V-J signatures able to tell the groups apart were searched for in a discovery cohort of some 97 patients, of whom fewer than 45 had Graves' ophthalmopathy and roughly 57 had stable Graves' hyperthyroidism. After blood sampling, hyperthyroidism patients were treated with methimazole at a starting dose of 30 mg daily, and ophthalmopathy patients were treated with high-dose intravenous methylprednisolone. In addition, the study compared T-cell repertoires in thyroid tissue and in blood from roughly 6 Graves' hyperthyroidism patients. The paper reports TCR Vbeta CDR3 sequencing of some 140 peripheral blood samples: over 40 ophthalmopathy, under 80 hyperthyroidism and around 17 progressor patients. For training and testing, the 100 or so patients in the discovery cohort were randomly divided in a 7:3 ratio. What the study reported, not specific to this receptor: In validation, the model predicted progression to ophthalmopathy a median of roughly 6.1 months before onset, with 65% to 71% sensitivity and roughly 79% specificity. Ophthalmopathy was separated from stable hyperthyroidism by a 13 V-J signature model, with roughly 88% sensitivity and approximately 84% specificity obtained in cross-validation and 80%/75% obtained in testing. Sample size was not statistically predetermined, and blinding of investigators to group allocation was not performed. Most expanded thyroid clonotypes (frequency above 0.001) were also detected in blood, suggesting blood repertoires may reflect thyroid immune responses.

TCR beta CDR3 regions were amplified from RNA transcripts. The first round of RT-PCR for the TCR CDR3 was performed with the HTBI primer set and the Qiagen OneStep RT-PCR kit. Libraries were constructed in a second round of multiplex PCR, after which size selection and purification were carried out. Paired-end sequencing of the libraries was performed with 100 bp reads on an Illumina HiSeq2000. Processing in the source paper ran as follows. SOAPnuke was used to process the raw data, with reads discarded if the reads contained adapters or uncalled bases, had a mean Phred below 15, or lacked an exact constant-primer or identifier match. High-quality paired reads were merged with COPE v1.2.5, and unique nucleotide sequences were defined as clonotypes. MiTCR v1.1 was used to align clonotypes to the IMGT TRBV, TRBD and TRBJ reference segments. The analysis was restricted to V-J combinations with a frequency above 0.0001, which together covered about 99% of the repertoires. A TCS score was defined as the ratio of F50 (clonal expansion) to E x V (chaos), with BLOSUM62-based TCRdist applied between CDR3 peptides within each V-J. Welch's t-statistics and random forest reduced approximately 520 V-J features to roughly 13, which were used in a naive Bayes classifier (R e1071). Clones were called with MiXCR by TCRdb after fastp trimmed the public reads at Q25, and only in-frame beta chains were retained. Each CDR3 protein gets just one entry, which takes the most common genes and DNA from the rows behind it. TCRdb, not the authors, supplied the V and J calls. The sample includes 250,000 to 300,000 distinct CDR3 sequences, with roughly 15% observed a single time. Jointly, the top ten make up roughly 13% of the sample.

Ten or more counts support this clonotype. Its antigen is still unknown. The sample holds no much larger clone one base away, and base qualities are not on file. The CDR3 holds 15 amino acids from the cysteine to the phenylalanine. Only the CDR3 portion is preserved as DNA: 45 bases, with reading frame beginning at the first base. V was cut back by 0 bases and J by 4 bases, leaving a gap of 13 bases between them. CDR1 and CDR2, looked up from the germline V gene, are SGHTS and YDEGEE. Hyperthyroidism patients were newly diagnosed, had a disease duration of under 2 months, and were aged 18 to 65 years. Exclusion was applied to patients with uncontrolled infections, other autoimmune diseases, pregnancy or lactation. Diagnoses were established on the basis of clinical symptoms, serum thyroxine and TRAb, thyroid ultrasound, and orbital computed tomography. Blood from progressor patients was drawn when they were first diagnosed with hyperthyroidism, before any ophthalmopathy symptoms appeared. PBMCs were separated from over 9 ml of fresh peripheral blood using Ficoll-Paque density gradient centrifugation. Progressor patients were first diagnosed with Graves' hyperthyroidism and then developed ophthalmopathy during follow-up. Total RNA was extracted with Trizol reagent, and quality was checked on an Agilent 2100 Bioanalyzer.

The clonotype comes from a middle-aged woman with Graves' hyperthyroidism that later progressed to Graves' ophthalmopathy. The sequence is built from TRBV5-8 and TRBJ2-5; the D region may be TRBD1 or TRBD2, each matching 5 bases equally. Sequencing was carried out using blood. The CDR3 amino acid sequence is: CASSLGGMDPETQYF. The nucleotide sequence is given as TGTGCCAGCAGCTTGGGGGGGATGGACCCAGAGACCCAGTACTTC.